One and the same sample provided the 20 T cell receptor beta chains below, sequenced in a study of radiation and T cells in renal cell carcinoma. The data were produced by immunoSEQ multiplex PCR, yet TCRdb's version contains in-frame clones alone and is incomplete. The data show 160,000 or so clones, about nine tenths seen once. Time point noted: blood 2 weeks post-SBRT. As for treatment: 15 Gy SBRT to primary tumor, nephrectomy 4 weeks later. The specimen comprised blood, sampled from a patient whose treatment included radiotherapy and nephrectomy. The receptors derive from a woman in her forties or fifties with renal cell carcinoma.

CDR3 nucleotides: TGTGCCAGCAGTGATCCGGGGGTTGGGGGTTCGGCCTATGGCTACACCTTC. This codes for CASSDPGVGGSAYGYTF. The chain recombines TRBV25-1 with TRBJ1-2; D possibly corresponds to TRBD1 (5 bases). The CDR3 extends over 17 amino acids. The V and J ends lost 3 bases and 4 bases respectively, with 21 bases between them. Germline V gene data show CDR1 as MGHDK and CDR2 as SYGVNS.

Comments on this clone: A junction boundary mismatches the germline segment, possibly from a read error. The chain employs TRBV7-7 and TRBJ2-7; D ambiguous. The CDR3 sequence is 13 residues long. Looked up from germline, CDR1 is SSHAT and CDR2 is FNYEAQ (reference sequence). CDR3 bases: TGTGCTAGCAGCCAAGCTATGGGGTACGAGCAGTACTTC. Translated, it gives CASSQAMGYEQYF.

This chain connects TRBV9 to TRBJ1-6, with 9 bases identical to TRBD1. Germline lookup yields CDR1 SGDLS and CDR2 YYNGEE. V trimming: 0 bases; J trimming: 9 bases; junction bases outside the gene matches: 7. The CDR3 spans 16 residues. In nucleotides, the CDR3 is TGTGCCAGCAGCGTAGAAGTAGGGACAGGGACTTCACCCCTCCACTTT. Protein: CASSVEVGTGTSPLHF.

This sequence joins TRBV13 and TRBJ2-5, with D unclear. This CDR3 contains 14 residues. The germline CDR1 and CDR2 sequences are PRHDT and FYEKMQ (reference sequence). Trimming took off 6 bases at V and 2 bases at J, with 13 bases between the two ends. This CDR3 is CASSTTSVQETQYF. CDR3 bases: TGTGCCAGCAGTACCACGTCCGTACAAGAGACCCAGTACTTC.

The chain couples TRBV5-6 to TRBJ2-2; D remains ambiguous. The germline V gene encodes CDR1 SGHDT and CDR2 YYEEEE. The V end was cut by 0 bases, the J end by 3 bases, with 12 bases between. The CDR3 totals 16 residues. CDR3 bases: TGTGCCAGCAGCTTGGTTCGTGGGTTCGACACCGGGGAGCTGTTTTTT. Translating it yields CASSLVRGFDTGELFF.

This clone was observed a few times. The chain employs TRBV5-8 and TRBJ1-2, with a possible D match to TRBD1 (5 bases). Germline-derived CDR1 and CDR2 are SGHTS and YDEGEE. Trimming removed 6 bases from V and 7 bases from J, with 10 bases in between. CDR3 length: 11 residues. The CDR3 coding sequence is TGTGCCAGCATCCCTCAGGGTGGCTACACCTTC. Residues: CASIPQGGYTF.

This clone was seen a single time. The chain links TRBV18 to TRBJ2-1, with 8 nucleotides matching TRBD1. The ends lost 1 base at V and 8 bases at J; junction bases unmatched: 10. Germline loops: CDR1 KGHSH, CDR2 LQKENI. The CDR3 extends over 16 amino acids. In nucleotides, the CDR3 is TGTGCCAGCTCACCACAAGGACAGGGTAGTAGCGATGAGCAGTTCTTC. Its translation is CASSPQGQGSSDEQFF.

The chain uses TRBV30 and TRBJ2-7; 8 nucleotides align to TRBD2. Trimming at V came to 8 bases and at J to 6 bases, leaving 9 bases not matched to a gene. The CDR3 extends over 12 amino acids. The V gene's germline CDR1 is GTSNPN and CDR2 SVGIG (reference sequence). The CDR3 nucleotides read TGTGCCGGGGACGGACTAGCAGTCGAGCAGTACTTC. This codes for CAGDGLAVEQYF.

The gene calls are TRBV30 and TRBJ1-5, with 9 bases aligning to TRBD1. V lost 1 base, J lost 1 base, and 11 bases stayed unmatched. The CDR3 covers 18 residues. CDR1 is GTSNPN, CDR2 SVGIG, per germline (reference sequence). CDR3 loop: CAWSAFLGQGKSNQPQHF. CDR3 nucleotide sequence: TGTGCCTGGAGTGCCTTCCTGGGACAGGGAAAGAGCAATCAGCCCCAGCATTTT.

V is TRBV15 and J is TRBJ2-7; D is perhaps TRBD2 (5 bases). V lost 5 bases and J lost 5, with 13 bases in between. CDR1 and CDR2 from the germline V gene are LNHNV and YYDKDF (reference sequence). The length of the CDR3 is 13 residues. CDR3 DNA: TGTGCCACCAGCGGAATTAACGGGAACGAGCAGTACTTC. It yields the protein CATSGINGNEQYF.

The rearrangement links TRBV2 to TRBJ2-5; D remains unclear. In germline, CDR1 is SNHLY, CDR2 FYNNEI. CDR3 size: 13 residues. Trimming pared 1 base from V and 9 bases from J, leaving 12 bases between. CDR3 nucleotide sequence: TGTGCCAGCAGTGAAGAAGGGAATTTCGCCCAGTACTTC. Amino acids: CASSEEGNFAQYF.

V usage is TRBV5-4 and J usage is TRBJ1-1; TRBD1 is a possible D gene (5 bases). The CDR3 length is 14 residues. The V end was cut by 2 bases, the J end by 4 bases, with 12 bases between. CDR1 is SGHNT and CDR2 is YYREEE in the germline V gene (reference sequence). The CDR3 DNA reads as TGTGCCAGCAGCTTCAGGCGGGGGACCACTGAAGCTTTCTTT. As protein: CASSFRRGTTEAFF.

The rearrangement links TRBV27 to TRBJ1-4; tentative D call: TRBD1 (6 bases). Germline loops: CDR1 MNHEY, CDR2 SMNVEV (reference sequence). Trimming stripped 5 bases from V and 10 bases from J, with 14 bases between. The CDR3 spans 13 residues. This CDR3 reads CASSDTGNGKLFF. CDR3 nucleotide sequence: TGTGCCAGCAGTGATACAGGGAACGGAAAACTGTTTTTT. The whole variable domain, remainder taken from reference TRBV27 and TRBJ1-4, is EAQVTQNPRYLITVTGKKLTVTCSQNMNHEYMSWYRQDPGLGLRQIYYSMNVEVTDKGDVPEGYKVSRKEKRNFPLILESPSPNQTSLYFCASSDTGNGKLFFGSGTQLSVL.

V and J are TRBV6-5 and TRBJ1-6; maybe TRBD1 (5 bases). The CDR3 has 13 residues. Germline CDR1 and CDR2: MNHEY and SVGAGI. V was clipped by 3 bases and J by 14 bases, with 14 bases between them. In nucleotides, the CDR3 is TGTGCCAGCAGTTATCGGCAGGGTGATACCCTCCACTTT. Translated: CASSYRQGDTLHF.

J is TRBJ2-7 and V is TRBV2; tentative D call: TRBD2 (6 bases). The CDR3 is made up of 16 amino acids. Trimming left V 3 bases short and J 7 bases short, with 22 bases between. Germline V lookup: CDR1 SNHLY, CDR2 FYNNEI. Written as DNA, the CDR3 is TGTGCCAGCAGTGATAGTCGTGTGGCCCCCCGGGGGGAGCAGTACTTC. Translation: CASSDSRVAPRGEQYF.

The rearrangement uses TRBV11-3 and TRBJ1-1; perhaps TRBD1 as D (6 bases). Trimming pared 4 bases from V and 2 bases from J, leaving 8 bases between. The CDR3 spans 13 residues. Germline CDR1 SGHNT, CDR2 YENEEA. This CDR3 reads CASSSDSNTEAFF. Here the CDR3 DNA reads TGTGCCAGCAGCTCGGACAGTAACACTGAAGCTTTCTTT.

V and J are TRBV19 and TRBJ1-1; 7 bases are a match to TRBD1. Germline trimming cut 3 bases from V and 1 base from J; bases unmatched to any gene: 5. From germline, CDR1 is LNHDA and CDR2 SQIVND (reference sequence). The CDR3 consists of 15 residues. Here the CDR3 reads CASSIPNRGNTEAFF. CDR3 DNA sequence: TGTGCCAGTAGTATTCCGAACAGGGGGAACACTGAAGCTTTCTTT.

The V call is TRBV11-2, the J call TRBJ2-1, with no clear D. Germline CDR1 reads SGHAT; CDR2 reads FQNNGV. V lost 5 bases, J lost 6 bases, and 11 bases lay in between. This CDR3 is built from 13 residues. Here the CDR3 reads CASSREYTNEQFF. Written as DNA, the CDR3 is TGTGCCAGCAGCCGAGAATACACCAATGAGCAGTTCTTC.

In DNA form, the CDR3 reads TGCAGCGTTGAGTCTACCGCCCAAGGCTACACCTTC. Translation: CSVESTAQGYTF. This sequence joins TRBV29-1 and TRBJ1-2; D is uncertain. The CDR3 extends over 12 amino acids. Deletions cut 3 bases from V and 8 bases from J, with 13 bases between. The germline V gene has CDR1 SQVTM and CDR2 ANQGSEA.

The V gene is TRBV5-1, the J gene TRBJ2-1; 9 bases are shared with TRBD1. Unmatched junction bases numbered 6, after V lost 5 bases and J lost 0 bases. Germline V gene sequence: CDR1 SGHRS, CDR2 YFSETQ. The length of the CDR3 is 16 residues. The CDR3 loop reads CASRDRGINSYNEQFF. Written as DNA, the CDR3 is TGCGCCAGCAGGGACAGGGGCATCAACTCCTACAATGAGCAGTTCTTC.